This T cell receptor (beta chain) was identified in a study of cytomegalovirus exposure and HLA in healthy donors. The overall study: Earlier work reported 117 million unique TCR beta sequences from about 200 million T cells.

It was with 60 Vbeta and 13 Jbeta primers that the PCR ran. Repertoires were generated with immunoSEQ multiplex PCR, while TCRdb's copy carries only in-frame clones and drops some. The data hold around 110,000 clones, with less than 80% observed a single time. Study-level findings and limits: Researchers reported from a later analysis that most CMV-associated TCR beta chains appeared HLA-restricted. A later analysis showed HLA-associated TCR beta chains outstripping equally common others in clonal expansion.

As to this clone: The antigen is unknown.

This CDR3 region has 16 residues. Trimming removed 0 bases at V and 4 bases at J, with 14 bases between. From germline, CDR1 is LGHNA and CDR2 YSLEER. V gene TRBV4-3 combines with J gene TRBJ2-3; maybe TRBD2 (6 bases). The sample was PBMCs. This TCR was recovered from a woman in her thirties in good health and CMV-seronegative. CDR3 bases: TGCGCCAGCAGCCAAGATCGAGGAATAGCGGCAGATACGCAGTATTTT. Its translation is CASSQDRGIAADTQYF.